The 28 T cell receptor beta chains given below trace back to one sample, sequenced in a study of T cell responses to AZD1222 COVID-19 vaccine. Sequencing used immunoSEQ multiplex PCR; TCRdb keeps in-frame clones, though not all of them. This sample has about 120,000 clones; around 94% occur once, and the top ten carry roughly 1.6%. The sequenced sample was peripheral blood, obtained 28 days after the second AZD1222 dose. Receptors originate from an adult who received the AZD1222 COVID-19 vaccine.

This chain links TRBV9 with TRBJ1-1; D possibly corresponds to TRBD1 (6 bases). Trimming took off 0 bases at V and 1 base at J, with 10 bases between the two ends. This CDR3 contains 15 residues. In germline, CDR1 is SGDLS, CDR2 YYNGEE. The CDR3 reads CASSVEGGPNTEAFF. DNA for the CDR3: TGTGCCAGCAGCGTAGAGGGGGGGCCGAACACTGAAGCTTTCTTT. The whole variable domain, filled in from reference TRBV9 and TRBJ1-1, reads DSGVTQTPKHLITATGQRVTLRCSPRSGDLSVYWYQQSLDQGLQFLIQYYNGEERAKGNILERFSAQQFPDLHSELNLSSLELGDSALYFCASSVEGGPNTEAFFGQGTRLTVV.

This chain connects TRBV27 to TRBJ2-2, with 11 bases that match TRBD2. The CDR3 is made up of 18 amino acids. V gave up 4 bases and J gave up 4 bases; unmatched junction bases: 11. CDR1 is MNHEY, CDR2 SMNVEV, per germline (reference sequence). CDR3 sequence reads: CASSSIHTSGSGTGELFF. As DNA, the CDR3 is TGTGCCAGCAGTTCAATACATACTAGCGGGAGCGGCACCGGGGAGCTGTTTTTT.

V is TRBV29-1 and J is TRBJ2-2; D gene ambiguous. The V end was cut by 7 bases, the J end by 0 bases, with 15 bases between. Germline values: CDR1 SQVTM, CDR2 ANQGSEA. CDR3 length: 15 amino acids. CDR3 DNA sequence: TGCAGCGCCGGAAGAGCCGCCGCGAACACCGGGGAGCTGTTTTTT. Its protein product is CSAGRAAANTGELFF.

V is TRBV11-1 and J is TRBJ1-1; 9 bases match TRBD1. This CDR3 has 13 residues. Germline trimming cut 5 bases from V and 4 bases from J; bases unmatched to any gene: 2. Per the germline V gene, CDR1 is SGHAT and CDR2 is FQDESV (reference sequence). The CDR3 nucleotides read TGTGCCAGCAGCAAGGGACAGGGCACTGAAGCTTTCTTT. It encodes CASSKGQGTEAFF.

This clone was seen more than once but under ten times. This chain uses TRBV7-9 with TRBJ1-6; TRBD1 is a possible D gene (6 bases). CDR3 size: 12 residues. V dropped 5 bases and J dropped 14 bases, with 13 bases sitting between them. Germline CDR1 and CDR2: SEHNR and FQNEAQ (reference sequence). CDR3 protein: CASSPPQGTLHF. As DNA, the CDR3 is TGTGCCAGCAGCCCCCCACAGGGTACCCTCCACTTT.

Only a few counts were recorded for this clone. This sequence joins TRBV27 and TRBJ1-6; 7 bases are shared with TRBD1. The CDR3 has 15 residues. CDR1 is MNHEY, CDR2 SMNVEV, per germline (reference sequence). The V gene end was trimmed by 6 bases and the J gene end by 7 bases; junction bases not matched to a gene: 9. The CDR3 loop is CASSLWTGWNSPLHF. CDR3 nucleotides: TGTGCCAGCAGCCTTTGGACAGGCTGGAATTCACCCCTCCACTTT.

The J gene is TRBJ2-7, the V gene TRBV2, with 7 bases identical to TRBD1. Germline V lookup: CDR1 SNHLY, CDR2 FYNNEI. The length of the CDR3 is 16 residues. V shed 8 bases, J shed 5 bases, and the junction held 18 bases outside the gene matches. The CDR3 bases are TGTGCCAGCTCCGGGATGCATGGGCCGACAGGGAACGAGCAGTACTTC. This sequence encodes CASSGMHGPTGNEQYF.

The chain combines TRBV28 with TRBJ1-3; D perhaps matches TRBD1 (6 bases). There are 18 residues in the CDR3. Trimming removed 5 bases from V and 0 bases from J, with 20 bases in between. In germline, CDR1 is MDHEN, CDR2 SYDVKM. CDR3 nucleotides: TGTGCCAGCAGTCTCATTTCTCTCACAGGGTTCTCTGGAAACACCATATATTTT. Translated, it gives CASSLISLTGFSGNTIYF.

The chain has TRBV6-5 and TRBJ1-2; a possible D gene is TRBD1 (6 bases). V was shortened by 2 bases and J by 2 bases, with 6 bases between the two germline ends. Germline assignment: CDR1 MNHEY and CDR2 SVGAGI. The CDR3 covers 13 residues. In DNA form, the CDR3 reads TGTGCCAGCAGTTACGACAGGAACTATGGCTACACCTTC. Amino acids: CASSYDRNYGYTF.

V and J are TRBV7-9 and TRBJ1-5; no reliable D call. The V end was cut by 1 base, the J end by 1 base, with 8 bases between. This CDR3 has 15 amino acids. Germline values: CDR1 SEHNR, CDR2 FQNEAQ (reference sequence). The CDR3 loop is CASSLGVGSNQPQHF. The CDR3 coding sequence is TGTGCCAGCAGCTTAGGCGTGGGGAGCAATCAGCCCCAGCATTTT.

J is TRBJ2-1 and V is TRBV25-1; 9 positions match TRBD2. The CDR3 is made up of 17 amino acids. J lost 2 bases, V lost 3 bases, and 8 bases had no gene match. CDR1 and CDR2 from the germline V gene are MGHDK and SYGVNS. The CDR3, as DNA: TGTGCCAGCAGTGATTCGACTAGCGGAGGGCCCTACAATGAGCAGTTCTTC. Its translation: CASSDSTSGGPYNEQFF.

CDR3 in DNA: TGTGCCAGTAGTATAGTAGCAGGCTCAACCTACGAGCAGTACTTC. This codes for CASSIVAGSTYEQYF. The V call is TRBV19, the J call TRBJ2-7; D remains ambiguous. Germline values: CDR1 LNHDA, CDR2 SQIVND (reference sequence). V lost 1 base to trimming and J lost 2 bases, with 12 bases between them. The CDR3 extends over 15 amino acids.

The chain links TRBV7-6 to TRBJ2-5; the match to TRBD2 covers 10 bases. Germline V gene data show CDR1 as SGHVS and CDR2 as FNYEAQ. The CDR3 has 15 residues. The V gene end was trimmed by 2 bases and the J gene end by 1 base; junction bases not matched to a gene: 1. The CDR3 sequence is CASSLRTSGQETQYF. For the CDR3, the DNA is TGTGCCAGCAGCTTACGGACTAGCGGCCAAGAGACCCAGTACTTC.

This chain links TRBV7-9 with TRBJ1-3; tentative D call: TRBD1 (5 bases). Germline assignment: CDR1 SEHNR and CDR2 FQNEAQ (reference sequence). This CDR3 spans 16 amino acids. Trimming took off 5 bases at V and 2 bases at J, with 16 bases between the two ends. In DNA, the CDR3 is TGTGCCAGCAGCGACACGGGGCAGTCGACTGGAAACACCATATATTTT. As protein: CASSDTGQSTGNTIYF.

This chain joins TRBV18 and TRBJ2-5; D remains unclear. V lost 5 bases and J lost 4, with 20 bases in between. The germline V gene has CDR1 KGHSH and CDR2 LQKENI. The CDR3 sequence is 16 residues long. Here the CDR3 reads CASSRTQDGVGETQYF. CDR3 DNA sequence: TGTGCCAGCTCAAGGACCCAAGATGGGGTAGGAGAGACCCAGTACTTC. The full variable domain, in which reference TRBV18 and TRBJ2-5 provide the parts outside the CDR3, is NAGVMQNPRHLVRRRGQEARLRCSPMKGHSHVYWYRQLPEEGLKFMVYLQKENIIDESGMPKERFSAEFPKEGPSILRIQQVVRGDSAAYFCASSRTQDGVGETQYFGPGTRLLVL.

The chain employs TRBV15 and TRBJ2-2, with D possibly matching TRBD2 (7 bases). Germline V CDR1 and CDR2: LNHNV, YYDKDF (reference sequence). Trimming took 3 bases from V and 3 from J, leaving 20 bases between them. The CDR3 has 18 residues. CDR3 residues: CATSRRGGALGYTGELFF. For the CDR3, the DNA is TGTGCCACCAGCAGGAGAGGGGGGGCGCTGGGTTACACCGGGGAGCTGTTTTTT. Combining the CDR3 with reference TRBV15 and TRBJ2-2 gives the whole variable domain DAMVIQNPRYQVTQFGKPVTLSCSQTLNHNVMYWYQQKSSQAPKLLFHYYDKDFNNEADTPDNFQSRRPNTSFCFLDIRSPGLGDTAMYLCATSRRGGALGYTGELFFGEGSRLTVL.

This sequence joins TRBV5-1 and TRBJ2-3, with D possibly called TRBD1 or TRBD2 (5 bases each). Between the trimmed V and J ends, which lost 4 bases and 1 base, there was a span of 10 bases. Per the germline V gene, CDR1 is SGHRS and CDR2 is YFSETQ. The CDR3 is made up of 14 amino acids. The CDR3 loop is CASSRDGGTDTQYF. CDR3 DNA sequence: TGCGCCAGCAGCCGGGACGGGGGCACAGATACGCAGTATTTT. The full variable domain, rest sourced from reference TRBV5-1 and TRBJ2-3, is KAGVTQTPRYLIKTRGQQVTLSCSPISGHRSVSWYQQTPGQGLQFLFEYFSETQRNKGNFPGRFSGRQFSNSRSEMNVSTLELGDSALYLCASSRDGGTDTQYFGPGTRLTVL.

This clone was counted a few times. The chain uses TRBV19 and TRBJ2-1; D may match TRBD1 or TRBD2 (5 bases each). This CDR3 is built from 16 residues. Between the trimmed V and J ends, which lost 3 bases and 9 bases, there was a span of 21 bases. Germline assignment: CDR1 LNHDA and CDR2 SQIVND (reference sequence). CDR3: CASSIRRDGFKIEQFF. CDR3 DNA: TGTGCCAGTAGTATTAGAAGGGACGGATTTAAAATTGAGCAGTTCTTC. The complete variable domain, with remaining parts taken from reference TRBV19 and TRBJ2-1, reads DGGITQSPKYLFRKEGQNVTLSCEQNLNHDAMYWYRQDPGQGLRLIYYSQIVNDFQKGDIAEGYSVSREKKESFPLTVTSAQKNPTAFYLCASSIRRDGFKIEQFFGPGTRLTVL.

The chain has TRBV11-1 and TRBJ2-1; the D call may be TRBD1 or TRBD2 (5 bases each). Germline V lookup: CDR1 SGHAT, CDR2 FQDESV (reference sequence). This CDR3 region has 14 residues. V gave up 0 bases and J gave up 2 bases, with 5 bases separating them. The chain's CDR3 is CASSLAGPYNEQFF. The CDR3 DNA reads TGTGCCAGCAGCTTAGCGGGACCCTACAATGAGCAGTTCTTC.

The CDR3 DNA sequence: TGTGCCTGGGCCAGGGCTGGGAACACTGAAGCTTTCTTT. Its protein is CAWARAGNTEAFF. The chain joins TRBV30 to TRBJ1-1, with a weak D call TRBD1 (5 bases). The CDR3 runs 13 residues. V dropped 5 bases and J dropped 1 base, with 11 bases sitting between them. Per the germline V gene, CDR1 is GTSNPN and CDR2 is SVGIG (reference sequence). The full variable domain, its missing parts supplied by reference TRBV30 and TRBJ1-1, is SQTIHQWPATLVQPVGSPLSLECTVEGTSNPNLYWYRQAAGRGLQLLFYSVGIGQISSEVPQNLSASRPQDRQFILSSKKLLLSDSGFYLCAWARAGNTEAFFGQGTRLTVV.

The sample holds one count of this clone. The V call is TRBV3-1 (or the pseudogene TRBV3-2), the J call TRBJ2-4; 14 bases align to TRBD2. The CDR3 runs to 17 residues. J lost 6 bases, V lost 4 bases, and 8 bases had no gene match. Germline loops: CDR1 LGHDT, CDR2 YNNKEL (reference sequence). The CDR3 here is CASSLGLAGGGRNIQYF. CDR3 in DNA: TGTGCCAGCAGCCTCGGACTAGCGGGAGGTGGGAGAAACATTCAGTACTTC.

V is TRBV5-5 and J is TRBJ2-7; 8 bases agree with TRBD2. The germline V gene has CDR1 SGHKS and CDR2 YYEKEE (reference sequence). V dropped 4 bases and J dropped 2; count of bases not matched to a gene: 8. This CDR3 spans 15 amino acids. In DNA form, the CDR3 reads TGTGCCAGCAGCCAAACGGGACTAGGAGCCTACGAGCAGTACTTC. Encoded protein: CASSQTGLGAYEQYF. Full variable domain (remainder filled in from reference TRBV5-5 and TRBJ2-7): DAGVTQSPTHLIKTRGQQVTLRCSPISGHKSVSWYQQVLGQGPQFIFQYYEKEERGRGNFPDRFSARQFPNYSSELNVNALLLGDSALYLCASSQTGLGAYEQYFGPGTRLTVT.

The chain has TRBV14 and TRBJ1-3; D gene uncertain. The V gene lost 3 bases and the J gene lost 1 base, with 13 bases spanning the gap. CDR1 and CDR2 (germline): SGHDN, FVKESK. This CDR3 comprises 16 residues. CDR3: CASSQVGIRSGNTIYF. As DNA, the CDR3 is TGTGCCAGCAGCCAGGTGGGAATCAGATCTGGAAACACCATATATTTT.

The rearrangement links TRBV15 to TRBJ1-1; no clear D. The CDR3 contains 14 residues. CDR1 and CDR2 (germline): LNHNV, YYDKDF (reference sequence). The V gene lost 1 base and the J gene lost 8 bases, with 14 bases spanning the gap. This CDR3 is CATSRASEVSEAFF. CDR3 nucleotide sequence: TGTGCCACCAGCAGAGCTTCCGAGGTCAGCGAAGCTTTCTTT.

The CDR3 reads CASSLNAQNTGELFF. For the CDR3, the DNA is TGTGCCAGCAGCTTAAATGCTCAAAACACCGGGGAGCTGTTTTTT. The V gene is TRBV7-3, the J gene TRBJ2-2; D ambiguous. Germline V gene lookup returns CDR1 SGHTA and CDR2 FQGTGA. The CDR3 sequence is 15 residues long. V was pared by 1 base and J by 2 bases, with 8 bases between.

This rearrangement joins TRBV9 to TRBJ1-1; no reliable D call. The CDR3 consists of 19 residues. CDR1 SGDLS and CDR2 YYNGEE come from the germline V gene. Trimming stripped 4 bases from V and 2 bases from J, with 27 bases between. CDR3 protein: CASSTEPRMTILRNTEAFF. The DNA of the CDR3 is TGTGCCAGCAGCACCGAACCCCGAATGACAATCCTTAGAAACACTGAAGCTTTCTTT.

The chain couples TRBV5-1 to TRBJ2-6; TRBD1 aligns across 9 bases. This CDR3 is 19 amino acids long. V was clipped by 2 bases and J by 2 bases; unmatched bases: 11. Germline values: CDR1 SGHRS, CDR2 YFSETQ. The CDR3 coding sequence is TGCGCCAGCAGCTTTTTTTATCCGACAGGGGGGACTGGGGCCAACGTCCTGACTTTC. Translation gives CASSFFYPTGGTGANVLTF.

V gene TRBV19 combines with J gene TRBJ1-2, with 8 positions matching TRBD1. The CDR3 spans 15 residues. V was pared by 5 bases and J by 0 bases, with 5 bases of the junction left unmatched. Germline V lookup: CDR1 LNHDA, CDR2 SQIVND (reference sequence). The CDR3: CASSSGQATNYGYTF. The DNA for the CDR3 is TGTGCCAGTAGTTCGGGACAGGCCACTAACTATGGCTACACCTTC.